The 10 T cell receptor beta chains below come from one sample, sequenced in a study of CD8 T cells in ankylosing spondylitis (dated by TCRdb to 2016 to 2017). Libraries were prepared through 5' RACE. The listed sequencing device is Illumina HiSeq 2500. TCRdb's own reprocessing of the public reads used fastp at Q25 and MiXCR and kept productive beta chains. Each CDR3 protein appears once, grouped with its most common genes and DNA. Here the sample has a few hundred thousand distinct CDR3 sequences; roughly a quarter occur a single time. 0.5% to 0.75% of the sample is taken by the ten largest. Source material: blood, either unsorted or a sorted T cell fraction (not recorded which). Receptors originate from a male donor with ankylosing spondylitis or in good health (not recorded which).

The chain employs TRBV5-1 and TRBJ2-7; a possible D gene is TRBD1 (6 bases). Trimming left V 0 bases short and J 6 bases short, with 13 bases between. CDR3 size: 14 residues. Germline-derived CDR1 and CDR2 are SGHRS and YFSETQ. The CDR3 sequence is CASSLEVSGVEQYF. Here the CDR3 DNA reads TGCGCCAGCAGCTTGGAAGTCTCAGGGGTCGAGCAGTACTTC.

The V and J genes are TRBV10-3 and TRBJ1-1; 8 bases line up with TRBD1. Germline V lookup: CDR1 ENHRY, CDR2 SYGVKD. Trimming removed 5 bases from V and 11 bases from J; junction bases left unmatched: 10. The CDR3 length is 13 residues. The CDR3 DNA reads as TGTGCCATCAGTAACAGGGGGGAGCTGTCGGCTTTCTTT. This sequence encodes CAISNRGELSAFF.

In its sample, this clonotype was seen a few times. The V gene is TRBV6-6, the J gene TRBJ2-5; D unclear. CDR1 MNHNY and CDR2 SVGAGI come from the germline V gene (reference sequence). The V end was cut by 7 bases, the J end by 5 bases, with 14 bases between. CDR3 length: 13 amino acids. The CDR3 coding sequence is TGTGCCAGCACCGAGACTGCGGCGGAGACCCAGTACTTC. It specifies CASTETAAETQYF.

This clonotype was seen at least ten times. The V call is TRBV15, the J call TRBJ1-2, with D possibly being TRBD1 (5 bases). This CDR3 has 14 amino acids. Germline V gene lookup returns CDR1 LNHNV and CDR2 YYDKDF (reference sequence). The V and J ends lost 3 bases and 8 bases respectively, with 16 bases between them. CDR3 in amino acids: CATSRSQGRDGYTF. The DNA of the CDR3 is TGTGCCACCAGCAGGAGTCAAGGGAGGGACGGCTACACCTTC.

The chain couples TRBV5-1 to TRBJ1-4, with D tentatively TRBD1 (5 bases). The germline V and J ends were trimmed by 0 bases and 3 bases, with 12 bases remaining between them. In germline, CDR1 is SGHRS, CDR2 YFSETQ. This CDR3 has 16 amino acids. CDR3 region: CASSLEGRRANEKLFF. The CDR3 DNA is TGCGCCAGCAGCTTGGAGGGGCGCAGAGCTAATGAAAAACTGTTTTTT. The full variable domain, completed using reference TRBV5-1 and TRBJ1-4, is KAGVTQTPRYLIKTRGQQVTLSCSPISGHRSVSWYQQTPGQGLQFLFEYFSETQRNKGNFPGRFSGRQFSNSRSEMNVSTLELGDSALYLCASSLEGRRANEKLFFGSGTQLSVL.

This clonotype was seen many times. In DNA, the CDR3 is TGTGCCAGCAGGGGGACAGGGGAGACCCAGTACTTC. Protein: CASRGTGETQYF. The rearrangement uses TRBV12-3 or TRBV12-4 and TRBJ2-5, with 9 bases lining up with TRBD1. This CDR3 comprises 12 residues. V trimming: 6 bases; J trimming: 5 bases; junction bases outside the gene matches: 1.

The chain employs TRBV20-1 and TRBJ2-3, with 7 bases that match TRBD1. CDR1 DFQATT and CDR2 SNEGSKA come from the germline V gene (reference sequence). V trimming: 4 bases; J trimming: 2 bases; junction bases outside the gene matches: 12. This CDR3 is built from 16 residues. The DNA of the CDR3 is TGCAGTGCTAAGGTGGGGACAGCTCAACTCACAGATACGCAGTATTTT. Protein product: CSAKVGTAQLTDTQYF.

This clonotype was detected many times. The chain is built from TRBV20-1 and TRBJ1-2; TRBD1 agrees at 8 bases. With V trimmed by 6 bases and J by 6 bases, 12 bases remained unmatched. The germline CDR1 and CDR2 sequences are DFQATT and SNEGSKA (reference sequence). This CDR3 is built from 14 residues. In DNA, the CDR3 is TGCAGTGCGATCGCCCCCGGACAGGGACATGGCTACACCTTC. It codes for CSAIAPGQGHGYTF.

This clonotype was detected only a few times. The chain has TRBV5-4 and TRBJ1-2; D uncertain. The CDR3 totals 14 residues. The V gene lost 4 bases and the J gene lost 2 bases, with 12 bases spanning the gap. CDR1 is SGHNT, CDR2 YYREEE, per germline (reference sequence). In DNA, the CDR3 is TGTGCCAGCAGCCAAGAGTCCGGGAACTATGGCTACACCTTC. Amino acid sequence: CASSQESGNYGYTF.

The rearrangement links TRBV20-1 to TRBJ2-7; TRBD1 matches 7 bases. Trimming took 6 bases from V and 0 from J; bases not matched to a gene: 11. The CDR3 is 15 residues long. In germline, CDR1 is DFQATT, CDR2 SNEGSKA (reference sequence). CDR3 in DNA: TGCAGTGCCCTAACTACAGGGGAGATCTCCTACGAGCAGTACTTC. It is translated as CSALTTGEISYEQYF.